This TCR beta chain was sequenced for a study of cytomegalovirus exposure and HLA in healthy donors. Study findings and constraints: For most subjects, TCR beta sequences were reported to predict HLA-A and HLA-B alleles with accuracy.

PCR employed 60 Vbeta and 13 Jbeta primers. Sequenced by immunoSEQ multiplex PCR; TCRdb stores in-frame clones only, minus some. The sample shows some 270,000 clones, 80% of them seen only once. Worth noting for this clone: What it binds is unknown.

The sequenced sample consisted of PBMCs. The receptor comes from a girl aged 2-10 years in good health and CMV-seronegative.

This CDR3 is CASSFRTVNTEAFF. In DNA form, the CDR3 reads TGTGCCAGCAGCTTCCGGACAGTGAACACTGAAGCTTTCTTT. The chain links TRBV7-9 to TRBJ1-1; D might be TRBD1 (6 bases). Germline V gene sequence: CDR1 SEHNR, CDR2 FQNEAQ (reference sequence). V was trimmed by 3 bases and J by 0 bases, leaving 8 bases between them. The CDR3 extends over 14 amino acids.